The 17 T cell receptor beta chains listed next were all sequenced from one sample in a study of blood T cell repertoires in COVID-19. Measured with immunoSEQ multiplex PCR; TCRdb has only the in-frame clones, and not every one. The table includes over 200,000 clones, 87% detected once. Sequenced: peripheral blood. The receptors originated from a woman between 50 and 59 years old with acute or convalescent COVID-19.

V and J are TRBV7-2 and TRBJ2-1; no firm D call. The germline V gene encodes CDR1 SGHTA and CDR2 FQGNSA. There are 15 residues in the CDR3. V was trimmed by 0 bases and J by 0 bases, leaving 6 bases between them. The CDR3 loop is CASSLAISSYNEQFF. The DNA for the CDR3 is TGTGCCAGCAGCTTAGCGATTAGCTCCTACAATGAGCAGTTCTTC.

The V and J genes are TRBV19 and TRBJ1-6; tentatively, D is TRBD1 (5 bases). V was clipped by 7 bases and J by 9 bases, with 22 bases between them. The CDR3 runs to 16 residues. Germline CDR1 reads LNHDA; CDR2 reads SQIVND (reference sequence). The CDR3 protein is CASTLGGSPRGSPLHF. DNA of the CDR3: TGTGCCAGTACCCTCGGTGGCAGCCCTAGGGGTTCACCCCTCCACTTT.

In this sample, this clone turned up a few times. The genes are TRBV7-3 and TRBJ1-2, with 8 bases lining up with TRBD1. The CDR3 runs to 14 residues. CDR1 is SGHTA and CDR2 is FQGTGA in the germline V gene. Losses at the gene ends were 4 bases for V and 6 bases for J; bases not matched to a gene: 7. The CDR3 loop is CASSSSIQGDGYTF. The CDR3 DNA reads TGTGCCAGCAGCTCCTCTATACAGGGGGATGGCTACACCTTC.

The chain uses TRBV5-1 and TRBJ2-5; 10 nucleotides match TRBD1. This CDR3 spans 15 amino acids. The junction had 6 bases not matched to a gene; V was cut back by 3 bases and J by 4 bases. Germline loops: CDR1 SGHRS, CDR2 YFSETQ. As DNA, the CDR3 is TGCGCCAGCAGCTCCGCGGGACAGGGGCGAGAGACCCAGTACTTC. It yields the protein CASSSAGQGRETQYF.

The genes are TRBV5-4 and TRBJ2-3, with TRBD2 identical over 9 bases. Germline V CDR1 and CDR2: SGHNT, YYREEE (reference sequence). After removal of 5 bases from V and 0 bases from J, the junction contained 4 bases not matched to a gene. This CDR3 has 15 residues. The CDR3 protein is CASRGTSGSTDTQYF. The CDR3 DNA follows: TGTGCCAGCAGGGGAACTAGCGGGAGCACAGATACGCAGTATTTT.

The CDR3 nucleotides read TGTGCCAGCAGCCAAGTAAGGGGGACGAGTAATGAAAAACTGTTTTTT. It translates to CASSQVRGTSNEKLFF. This chain uses TRBV3-1 (or the pseudogene TRBV3-2) with TRBJ1-4; tentative D call: TRBD1 (6 bases). V gave up 1 base and J gave up 4 bases, with 13 bases separating them. From germline, CDR1 is LGHDT and CDR2 YNNKEL (reference sequence). The CDR3 has 16 amino acids.

The chain carries TRBV10-1 and TRBJ2-5, with 12 bases matching TRBD2. There are 16 residues in the CDR3. The germline CDR1 and CDR2 sequences are WNHNN and SYGVQD (reference sequence). The V and J ends lost 9 bases and 1 base, in that order; junction bases with no gene match: 9. The CDR3, as DNA: TGCGCCAGTATGACTAGCGGGAGTATGGTCCAAGAGACCCAGTACTTC. Protein product: CASMTSGSMVQETQYF.

This clone was observed once. V and J are TRBV28 and TRBJ2-3; 7 bases align to TRBD2. CDR3 length: 15 amino acids. CDR1 and CDR2 (germline): MDHEN, SYDVKM. Germline trimming cut 7 bases from V and 6 bases from J; bases unmatched to any gene: 13. The CDR3, as DNA: TGTGCCAGCACTCCCTCGACTAGCAGTTATGATACGCAGTATTTT. It is translated as CASTPSTSSYDTQYF.

This chain uses TRBV12-3 or TRBV12-4 with TRBJ1-2; D may be TRBD1 (5 bases). This CDR3 spans 13 amino acids. Trimming cost V 7 bases and J 3 bases, with 12 bases left between them. In nucleotides, the CDR3 is TGTGCCAGCATCTATACGGGGGACTATGGCTACACCTTC. Amino acid sequence: CASIYTGDYGYTF.

The sample holds a few counts of this clone. This chain uses TRBV19 with TRBJ2-1; 7 nucleotides agree with TRBD2. Germline CDR1 reads LNHDA; CDR2 reads SQIVND (reference sequence). The CDR3 is 16 residues long. V gave up 3 bases and J gave up 8 bases; unmatched junction bases: 13. CDR3 region: CASSMAGTNIRDEQFF. Written as DNA, the CDR3 is TGTGCCAGTAGTATGGCCGGGACTAACATTAGGGATGAGCAGTTCTTC.

In its sample, this clone was seen a few times. The chain joins TRBV27 to TRBJ1-1; D not certain. Germline V gene sequence: CDR1 MNHEY, CDR2 SMNVEV (reference sequence). This CDR3 comprises 12 residues. V lost 1 base and J 8 bases, leaving 8 bases between the germline ends. In DNA, the CDR3 is TGTGCCAGCAGTTTATGGGGAGGAGAAGCTTTCTTT. It encodes CASSLWGGEAFF.

The rearrangement joins TRBV7-9 to TRBJ2-3; 11 nucleotides line up with TRBD2. This CDR3 region has 17 residues. The ends lost 5 bases at V and 4 bases at J; junction bases unmatched: 11. Germline V gives CDR1 SEHNR, CDR2 FQNEAQ (reference sequence). This chain's CDR3 is CASSRGGSGRASDTQYF. Here the CDR3 DNA reads TGTGCCAGCAGCCGCGGTGGTAGCGGGAGGGCCTCAGATACGCAGTATTTT.

The V call is TRBV4-3, the J call TRBJ1-2; a weak D match, TRBD1 (6 bases). The CDR3 covers 14 residues. V was trimmed by 4 bases and J by 9 bases, leaving 18 bases between them. Germline V lookup: CDR1 LGHNA, CDR2 YSLEER. DNA of the CDR3: TGCGCCAGCAGCCGATCGTCAATTGGGACAAGCTACACCTTC. This sequence encodes CASSRSSIGTSYTF.

The chain is built from TRBV11-2 and TRBJ1-3, with D tentatively TRBD1 (6 bases). CDR3 length: 16 residues. Germline CDR1 SGHAT, CDR2 FQNNGV. With 0 bases removed from V and 0 bases from J, the gap between germline ends came to 9 bases. The CDR3 sequence: CASSLEWTVSGNTIYF. DNA for the CDR3: TGTGCCAGCAGCTTAGAGTGGACAGTCTCTGGAAACACCATATATTTT.

The V gene is TRBV24-1, the J gene TRBJ1-2; no reliable D call. Germline CDR1 reads KGHDR; CDR2 reads SFDVKD. The length of the CDR3 is 11 residues. V gave up 10 bases and J gave up 6 bases, with 11 bases separating them. The CDR3 DNA reads as TGTGCCACTTTCGGGTCGGATGGCTACACCTTC. Amino acid sequence: CATFGSDGYTF.

This clone was recorded a few times. The rearrangement joins TRBV6-5 to TRBJ1-3, with a weak D call TRBD1 (6 bases). Trimming cost V 7 bases and J 4 bases, with 14 bases left between them. Germline assignment: CDR1 MNHEY and CDR2 SVGAGI. The CDR3 runs 14 residues. The CDR3 is CASTTGQSGNTIYF. CDR3 coding DNA: TGTGCCAGCACCACCGGACAGAGCGGAAACACCATATATTTT.

The chain employs TRBV5-1 and TRBJ1-2, with D maybe TRBD1 (5 bases). This CDR3 has 14 residues. From germline, CDR1 is SGHRS and CDR2 YFSETQ. Trimming took 4 bases from V and 0 from J, leaving 10 bases between them. The CDR3 spells CASSADTANYGYTF. In DNA, the CDR3 is TGCGCCAGCAGCGCGGACACAGCTAACTATGGCTACACCTTC.